The clone carrying this T cell receptor (beta chain) came up many times. The antigen is not known. The data were obtained in a study of metastatic and nonmetastatic thyroid tumors. All patients reached thyroid surgery having received no treatment beforehand. The length of the CDR3 is 12 residues. The V gene lost 2 bases and the J gene lost 9 bases, with 11 bases spanning the gap. Germline loops: CDR1 WSHSY, CDR2 SAAADI. Per the authors' pipeline: Construction of a distant-metastasis classifier for papillary thyroid cancer relied on CDR3 differences across clinicopathological groups. MiXCR re-clonotyped the PCR reads for TCRdb. These V and J calls derive from TCRdb rather than the authors' analysis. The profile covers approximately 30,000 clones, with around 15% appearing a single time and 3% to 4% taken by the ten largest. General study points: Significantly higher TCR beta diversity was reportedly seen in malignant thyroid tumors than benign nodules, in blood and tumor.

The source material was blood. This clonotype was obtained from a female donor with papillary thyroid cancer or a benign thyroid nodule (not recorded which). Some clones in this sample may be carry-over from other donors' samples. The chain links TRBV10-2 to TRBJ2-7, with TRBD1 as a possible D gene (6 bases). CDR3 in amino acids: CASSEAGVGQYF. The CDR3, as DNA: TGCGCCAGCAGTGAGGCAGGGGTGGGGCAGTACTTC.